This T cell receptor beta chain was identified in a study of molecular identifiers for immune sequencing clone quantification. This clonotype was recorded at least ten times. TCRdb re-analysed the PCR reads in MiXCR, keeping a single row per CDR3 protein. The data show roughly 97,000 distinct CDR3 sequences, approximately 25% seen once. The sequencing sample was made of naive CD8+ T cells from blood, with Jurkat cell RNA spiked in. Subset here: FACS-sorted CD8+CD4-CCR7+CD45RA+ naive T cells. This TCR was sampled from a human donor in good health. Some libraries in this study had Jurkat cell RNA spiked in.

In DNA form, the CDR3 reads TGTGCCTGGAGTGTATCAGGGGACTACGAGCAGTACTTC. It specifies CAWSVSGDYEQYF. The V and J genes are TRBV30 and TRBJ2-7, with D possibly matching TRBD1 (6 bases). This CDR3 has 13 amino acids. V shed 0 bases and J shed 3 bases, with 9 bases lying between them. Looked up from germline, CDR1 is GTSNPN and CDR2 is SVGIG (reference sequence).